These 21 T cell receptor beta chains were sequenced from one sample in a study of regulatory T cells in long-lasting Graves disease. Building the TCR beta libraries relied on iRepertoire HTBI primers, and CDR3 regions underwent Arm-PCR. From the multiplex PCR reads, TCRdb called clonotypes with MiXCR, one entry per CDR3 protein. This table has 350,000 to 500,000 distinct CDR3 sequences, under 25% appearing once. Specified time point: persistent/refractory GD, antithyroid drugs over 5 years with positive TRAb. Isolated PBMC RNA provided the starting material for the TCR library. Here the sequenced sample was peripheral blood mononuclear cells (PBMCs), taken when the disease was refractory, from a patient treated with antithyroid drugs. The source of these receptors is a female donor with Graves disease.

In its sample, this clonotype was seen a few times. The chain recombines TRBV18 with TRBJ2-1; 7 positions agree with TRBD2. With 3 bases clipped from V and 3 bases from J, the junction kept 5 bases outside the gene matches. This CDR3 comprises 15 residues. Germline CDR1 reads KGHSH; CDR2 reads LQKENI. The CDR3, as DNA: TGTGCCAGCTCACCGGGGCGGGAGAGCTACAATGAGCAGTTCTTC. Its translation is CASSPGRESYNEQFF.

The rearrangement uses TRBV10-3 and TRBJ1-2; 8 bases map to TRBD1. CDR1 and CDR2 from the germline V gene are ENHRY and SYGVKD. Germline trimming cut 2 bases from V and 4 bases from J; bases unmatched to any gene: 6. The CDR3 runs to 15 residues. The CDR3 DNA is TGTGCCATCAGTGAGATAGCAGGGGGCTTCTATGGCTACACCTTC. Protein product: CAISEIAGGFYGYTF.

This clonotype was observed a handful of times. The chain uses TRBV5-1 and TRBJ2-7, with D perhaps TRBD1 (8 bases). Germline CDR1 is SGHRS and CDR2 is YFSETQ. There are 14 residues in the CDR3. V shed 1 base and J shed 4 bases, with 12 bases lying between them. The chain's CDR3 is CASSLTGGEYEQYF. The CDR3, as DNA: TGCGCCAGCAGCTTGACAGGGGGGGAGTACGAGCAGTACTTC.

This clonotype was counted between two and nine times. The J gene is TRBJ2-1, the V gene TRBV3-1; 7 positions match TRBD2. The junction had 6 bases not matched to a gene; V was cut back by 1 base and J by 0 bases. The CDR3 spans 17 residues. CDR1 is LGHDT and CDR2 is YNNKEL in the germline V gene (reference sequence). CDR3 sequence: CASSQVPRDYSYNEQFF. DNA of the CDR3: TGTGCCAGCAGCCAAGTCCCACGGGACTACTCCTACAATGAGCAGTTCTTC.

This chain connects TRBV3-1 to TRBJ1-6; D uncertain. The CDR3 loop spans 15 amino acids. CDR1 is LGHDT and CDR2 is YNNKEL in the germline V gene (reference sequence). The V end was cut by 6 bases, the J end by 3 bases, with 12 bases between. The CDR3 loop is CASSGGGDYNSPLHF. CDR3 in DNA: TGTGCCAGCAGTGGCGGTGGCGACTATAATTCACCCCTCCACTTT.

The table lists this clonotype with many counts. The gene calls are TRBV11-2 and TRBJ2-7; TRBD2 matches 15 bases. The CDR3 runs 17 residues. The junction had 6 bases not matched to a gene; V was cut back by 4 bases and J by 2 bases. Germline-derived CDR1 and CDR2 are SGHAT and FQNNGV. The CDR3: CASSSPGLAGGTYEQYF. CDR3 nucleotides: TGTGCCAGCAGCTCGCCGGGACTAGCGGGAGGAACCTACGAGCAGTACTTC.

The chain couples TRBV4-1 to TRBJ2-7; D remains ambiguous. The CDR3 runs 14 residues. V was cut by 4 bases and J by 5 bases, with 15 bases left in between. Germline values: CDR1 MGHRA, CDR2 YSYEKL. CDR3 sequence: CASSPRHSGHEQYF. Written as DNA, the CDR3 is TGCGCCAGCAGCCCCCGGCACAGTGGCCACGAGCAGTACTTC.

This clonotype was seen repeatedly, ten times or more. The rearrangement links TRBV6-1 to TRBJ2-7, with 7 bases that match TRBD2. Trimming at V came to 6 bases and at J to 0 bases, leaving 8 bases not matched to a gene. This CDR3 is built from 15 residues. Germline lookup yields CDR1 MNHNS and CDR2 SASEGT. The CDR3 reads CASRGERGHSYEQYF. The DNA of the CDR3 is TGTGCCAGCAGAGGGGAGCGGGGTCACTCCTACGAGCAGTACTTC.

The CDR3 DNA follows: TGTGCCACCAGCAGAGAATTAGGCAGATACTATGGCTACACCTTC. Protein: CATSRELGRYYGYTF. The chain carries TRBV15 and TRBJ1-2; D not certain. The V and J ends lost 0 bases and 3 bases respectively, with 11 bases between them. Germline CDR1 reads LNHNV; CDR2 reads YYDKDF (reference sequence). The CDR3 covers 15 residues.

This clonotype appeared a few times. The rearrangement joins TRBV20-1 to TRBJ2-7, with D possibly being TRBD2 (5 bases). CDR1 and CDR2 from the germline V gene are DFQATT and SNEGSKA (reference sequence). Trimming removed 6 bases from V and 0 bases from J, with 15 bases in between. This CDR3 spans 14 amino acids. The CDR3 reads CSAKSGVNSYEQYF. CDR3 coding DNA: TGCAGTGCCAAGAGCGGAGTGAACTCCTACGAGCAGTACTTC.

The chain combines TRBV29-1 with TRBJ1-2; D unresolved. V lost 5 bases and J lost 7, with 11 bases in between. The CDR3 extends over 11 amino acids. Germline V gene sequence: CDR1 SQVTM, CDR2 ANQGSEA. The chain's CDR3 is CSVTRGGGYTF. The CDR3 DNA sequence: TGCAGCGTTACCCGCGGTGGTGGCTACACCTTC.

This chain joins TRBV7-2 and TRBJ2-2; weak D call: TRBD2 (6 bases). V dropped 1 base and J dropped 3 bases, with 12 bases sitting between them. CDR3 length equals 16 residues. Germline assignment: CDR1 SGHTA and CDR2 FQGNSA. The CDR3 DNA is TGTGCCAGCAGCTTAGTGTTAGCGGAGTACACCGGGGAGCTGTTTTTT. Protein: CASSLVLAEYTGELFF.

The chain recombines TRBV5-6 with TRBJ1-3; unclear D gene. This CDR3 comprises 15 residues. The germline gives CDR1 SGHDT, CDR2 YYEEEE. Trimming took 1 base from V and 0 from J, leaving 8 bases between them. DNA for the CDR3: TGTGCCAGCAGCTTGAGACCCAACTCTGGAAACACCATATATTTT. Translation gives CASSLRPNSGNTIYF.

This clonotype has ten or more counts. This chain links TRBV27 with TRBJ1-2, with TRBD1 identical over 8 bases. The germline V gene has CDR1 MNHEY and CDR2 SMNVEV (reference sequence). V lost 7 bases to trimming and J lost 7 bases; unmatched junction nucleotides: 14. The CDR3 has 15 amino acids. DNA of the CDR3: TGTGCCAGCACCCCGTCCCAGGGGGCTCGAATTGGCTACACCTTC. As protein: CASTPSQGARIGYTF.

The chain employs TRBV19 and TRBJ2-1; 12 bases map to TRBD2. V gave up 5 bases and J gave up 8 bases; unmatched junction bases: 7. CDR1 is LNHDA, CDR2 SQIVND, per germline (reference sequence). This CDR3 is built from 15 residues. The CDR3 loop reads CASSLRLAGVYEQFF. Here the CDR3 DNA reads TGTGCCAGTAGTCTGAGACTAGCGGGAGTTTATGAGCAGTTCTTC.

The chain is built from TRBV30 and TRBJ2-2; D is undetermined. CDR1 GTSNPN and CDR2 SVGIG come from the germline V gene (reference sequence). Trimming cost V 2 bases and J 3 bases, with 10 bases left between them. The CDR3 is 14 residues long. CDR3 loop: CAWSRARHTGELFF. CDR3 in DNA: TGTGCCTGGAGTAGGGCTAGGCACACCGGGGAGCTGTTTTTT. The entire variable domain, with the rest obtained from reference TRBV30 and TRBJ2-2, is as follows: SQTIHQWPATLVQPVGSPLSLECTVEGTSNPNLYWYRQAAGRGLQLLFYSVGIGQISSEVPQNLSASRPQDRQFILSSKKLLLSDSGFYLCAWSRARHTGELFFGEGSRLTVL.

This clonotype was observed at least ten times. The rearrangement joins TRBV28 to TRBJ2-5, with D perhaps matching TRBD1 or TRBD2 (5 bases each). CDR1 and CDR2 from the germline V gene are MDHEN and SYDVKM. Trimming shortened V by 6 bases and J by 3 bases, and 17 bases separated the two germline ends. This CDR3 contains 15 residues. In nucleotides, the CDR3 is TGTGCCAGCAGCGCCCGGGGCCAGGGAGAAGAGACCCAGTACTTC. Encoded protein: CASSARGQGEETQYF.

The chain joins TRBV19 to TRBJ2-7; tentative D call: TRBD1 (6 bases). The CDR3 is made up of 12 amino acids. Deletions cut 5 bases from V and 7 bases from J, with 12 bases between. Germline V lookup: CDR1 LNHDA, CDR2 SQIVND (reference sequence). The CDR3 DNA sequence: TGTGCCAGTAGTTCAATCCAGGGGGAGCAGTACTTC. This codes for CASSSIQGEQYF.

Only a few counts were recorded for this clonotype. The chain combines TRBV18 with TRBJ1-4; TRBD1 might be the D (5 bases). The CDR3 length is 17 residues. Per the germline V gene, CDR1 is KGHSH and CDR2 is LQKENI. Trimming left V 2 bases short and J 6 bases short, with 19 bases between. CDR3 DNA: TGTGCCAGCTCACCAGTGAACACCGGGACCGCTTATGAAAAACTGTTTTTT. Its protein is CASSPVNTGTAYEKLFF.

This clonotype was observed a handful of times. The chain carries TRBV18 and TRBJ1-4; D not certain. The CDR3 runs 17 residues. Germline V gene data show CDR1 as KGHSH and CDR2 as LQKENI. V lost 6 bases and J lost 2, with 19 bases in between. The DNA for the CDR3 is TGTGCCAGCTCTCCCCGGGCCCCATCTCGGACTAATGAAAAACTGTTTTTT. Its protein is CASSPRAPSRTNEKLFF.

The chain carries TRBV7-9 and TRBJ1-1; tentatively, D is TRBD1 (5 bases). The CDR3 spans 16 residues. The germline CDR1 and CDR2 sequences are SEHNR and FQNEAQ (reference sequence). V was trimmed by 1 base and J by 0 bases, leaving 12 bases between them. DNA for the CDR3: TGTGCCAGCAGCTTAGGACAGCTCAACATGAACACTGAAGCTTTCTTT. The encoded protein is CASSLGQLNMNTEAFF.